Below are 19 T cell receptor beta chains sequenced from a single sample in a study of vaccination effects on CD4 cells after COVID-19 (dated by TCRdb to 2022 to 2024). In the ViraFEST assay, PBMC were stimulated with viral peptide pools, and antigen-specific CD4+ T cell clonotypes were then identified by expansion using TCR sequencing. After 10 days of culture, CD4+ T cells were isolated with the EasySep CD4+ T cell isolation kit. Each participant got two doses of an mRNA SARS-CoV-2 vaccine, either BNT162b2 or mRNA-1273. The library came from the immunoSEQ multiplex PCR assay. TCRdb took this table from immuneACCESS and kept in-frame rearrangements with V and J called. Such tables lack part of the clones; where checked against another copy, unresolved V genes explain under half of the gap, and the rest is unexplained. In this sample the table shows about 80,000 clones, around four fifths of which occur a single time. Clones ranked in the top ten supply roughly 1.2% of the sample.

No antigen has been assigned to these receptors. Sequencing used CD4+ T cells from PBMCs cultured with HCoV-OC43 spike peptides, obtained after COVID-19 vaccination. The sample's cell subset or site label, decoded: HCoV-OC43 spike overlapping peptide pool stimulation. The receptors here all came from a human donor who received a COVID-19 vaccine.

This clone was picked up a small number of times. Here the CDR3 reads CASSLVGVQASYNEQFF. In DNA, the CDR3 is TGTGCCAGCAGCTTAGTCGGTGTACAGGCATCCTACAATGAGCAGTTCTTC. The rearrangement joins TRBV7-9 to TRBJ2-1; D is possibly TRBD1 (5 bases). Between the trimmed V and J ends, which lost 1 base and 1 base, there was a span of 14 bases. The CDR3 is 17 residues long. Per germline, CDR1 SEHNR and CDR2 FQNEAQ (reference sequence).

The chain has TRBV7-8 and TRBJ2-6; weak D call: TRBD1 (5 bases). Deletions cut 8 bases from V and 1 base from J, with 9 bases between. The CDR3 has 14 amino acids. Germline values: CDR1 SGHVS, CDR2 FQNEAQ. CDR3 sequence reads: CASGAGSGANVLTF. CDR3 in DNA: TGTGCCAGCGGGGCAGGTTCTGGGGCCAACGTCCTGACTTTC.

V gene TRBV7-3 combines with J gene TRBJ2-3; no clear D. CDR1 and CDR2 (germline): SGHTA, FQGTGA. V lost 4 bases to trimming and J lost 5 bases, with 7 bases between them. CDR3 length equals 12 residues. In DNA, the CDR3 is TGTGCCAGCAGCTCTTCCAGAGATACGCAGTATTTT. This gives the protein CASSSSRDTQYF.

The chain employs TRBV19 and TRBJ1-5, with a tentative D call TRBD1 (6 bases). Germline V gives CDR1 LNHDA, CDR2 SQIVND (reference sequence). V gave up 7 bases and J gave up 0 bases, with 13 bases separating them. CDR3 length: 15 residues. CDR3 nucleotide sequence: TGTGCCAGTATTAGGGGGACAAATAGCAATCAGCCCCAGCATTTT. Protein sequence: CASIRGTNSNQPQHF.

The V and J genes are TRBV5-1 and TRBJ2-1, with D maybe TRBD2 (5 bases). The CDR3 covers 15 residues. Between the trimmed V and J ends, which lost 4 bases and 0 bases, there was a span of 11 bases. Germline-derived CDR1 and CDR2 are SGHRS and YFSETQ. CDR3 residues: CASSPVGSSYNEQFF. Written as DNA, the CDR3 is TGCGCCAGCAGCCCCGTAGGGAGCTCCTACAATGAGCAGTTCTTC.

The rearrangement uses TRBV9 and TRBJ1-6; TRBD1 matches at 7 bases. CDR1 SGDLS and CDR2 YYNGEE come from the germline V gene. This CDR3 spans 16 amino acids. Losses at the gene ends were 4 bases for V and 9 bases for J; bases not matched to a gene: 13. Here the CDR3 DNA reads TGTGCCAGCAGCCCACAGGGAGGGACAGAGCTTTCACCCCTCCACTTT. This translates into CASSPQGGTELSPLHF.

The chain uses TRBV5-1 and TRBJ1-1; D might be TRBD1 (5 bases). This CDR3 is built from 14 residues. Germline lookup yields CDR1 SGHRS and CDR2 YFSETQ. The V and J ends lost 1 base and 8 bases respectively, with 15 bases between them. This chain's CDR3 is CASSLSLTGQEAFF. The CDR3 DNA is TGCGCCAGCAGCTTGTCTCTGACGGGGCAGGAAGCTTTCTTT.

The rearrangement links TRBV19 to TRBJ1-1; D is unclear. Trimming removed 7 bases from V and 4 bases from J, with 7 bases in between. Germline V gene lookup returns CDR1 LNHDA and CDR2 SQIVND (reference sequence). The CDR3 length is 11 residues. The CDR3 nucleotides are TGTGCCAGTAAGGAAGGCACTGAAGCTTTCTTT. Translating gives CASKEGTEAFF. Filled out from reference TRBV19 and TRBJ1-1, the complete variable domain reads DGGITQSPKYLFRKEGQNVTLSCEQNLNHDAMYWYRQDPGQGLRLIYYSQIVNDFQKGDIAEGYSVSREKKESFPLTVTSAQKNPTAFYLCASKEGTEAFFGQGTRLTVV.

The chain is built from TRBV7-8 and TRBJ1-5; D might be TRBD1 (6 bases). Germline V gene data show CDR1 as SGHVS and CDR2 as FQNEAQ. Trimming took 5 bases from V and 4 from J, leaving 18 bases between them. This CDR3 comprises 16 residues. The CDR3, as DNA: TGTGCCAGCAGCCAAGGACAGAAAATAACGAATCAGCCCCAGCATTTT. Translating it yields CASSQGQKITNQPQHF.

The rearrangement joins TRBV3-1 (or the pseudogene TRBV3-2) to TRBJ1-2; possible D gene TRBD1, 6 bases. In germline, CDR1 is LGHDT, CDR2 YNNKEL (reference sequence). The CDR3 runs to 16 residues. V lost 4 bases and J lost 6, with 21 bases in between. CDR3 nucleotides: TGTGCCAGCAGCCCTCGAGGGGGGGAAGATTATCATGGCTACACCTTC. Translated, it gives CASSPRGGEDYHGYTF.

CDR3 region: CASRLPRTGEPEGYTF. CDR3 DNA: TGTGCCAGCAGGCTTCCCCGGACGGGGGAACCGGAGGGCTACACCTTC. The chain carries TRBV11-2 and TRBJ1-2, with D maybe TRBD1 (5 bases). CDR3 length: 16 amino acids. The V gene's germline CDR1 is SGHAT and CDR2 FQNNGV. Trimming shortened V by 6 bases and J by 8 bases, and 25 bases separated the two germline ends.

This clone was counted a single time. The CDR3 loop is CATSDPRSSNQPQHF. The CDR3 DNA is TGTGCCACCAGTGATCCGCGGTCTAGCAATCAGCCCCAGCATTTT. The rearrangement joins TRBV24-1 to TRBJ1-5; D is ambiguous. This CDR3 spans 15 amino acids. The V end lost 3 bases, the J end lost 0 bases, and 8 bases lay between the germline ends. Germline V CDR1 and CDR2: KGHDR, SFDVKD.

The V and J genes are TRBV28 and TRBJ1-4; the D is unclear. V lost 2 bases, J lost 7 bases, and 5 bases lay in between. CDR1 is MDHEN, CDR2 SYDVKM, per germline. The CDR3 is made up of 12 amino acids. The chain's CDR3 is CASSLRREKLFF. CDR3 DNA sequence: TGTGCCAGCAGTTTACGTCGTGAAAAACTGTTTTTT.

This clone was counted only a few times. The chain recombines TRBV4-2 with TRBJ1-4; 8 bases match TRBD1. The V and J ends lost 0 bases and 7 bases, in that order; junction bases with no gene match: 4. CDR1 is LGHNA and CDR2 is YNFKEQ in the germline V gene. The CDR3 extends over 15 amino acids. The CDR3 loop is CASSQDGTGAEKLFF. The CDR3 coding sequence is TGTGCCAGCAGCCAAGACGGGACAGGAGCTGAAAAACTGTTTTTT.

The chain uses TRBV7-2 and TRBJ1-1, with D perhaps TRBD1 (5 bases). V gave up 6 bases and J gave up 3 bases, with 17 bases separating them. Germline values: CDR1 SGHTA, CDR2 FQGNSA. The length of the CDR3 is 15 residues. CDR3 DNA sequence: TGTGCCAGCAGAGACAGTTACCCAAGGGACACTGAAGCTTTCTTT. It yields the protein CASRDSYPRDTEAFF. Full variable domain (missing parts from reference TRBV7-2 and TRBJ1-1): GAGVSQSPSNKVTEKGKDVELRCDPISGHTALYWYRQSLGQGLEFLIYFQGNSAPDKSGLPSDRFSAERTGGSVSTLTIQRTQQEDSAVYLCASRDSYPRDTEAFFGQGTRLTVV.

This rearrangement joins TRBV6-4 to TRBJ2-3; TRBD2 matches 9 bases. Losses at the gene ends were 6 bases for V and 1 base for J; bases not matched to a gene: 8. The CDR3 has 16 residues. CDR1 and CDR2 from the germline V gene are MRHNA and SNTAGT. DNA of the CDR3: TGTGCCAGCAGGGCCCTAGCGGGGTTGGGCACAGATACGCAGTATTTT. As protein: CASRALAGLGTDTQYF.

V is TRBV18 and J is TRBJ1-2, with D possibly matching TRBD1 (5 bases). The CDR3 contains 15 residues. V lost 3 bases and J 0 bases, leaving 11 bases between the germline ends. The germline gives CDR1 KGHSH, CDR2 LQKENI. The CDR3 nucleotides read TGTGCCAGCTCACCTATCCGGGGCGCTAACTATGGCTACACCTTC. Encoded protein: CASSPIRGANYGYTF. The variable domain in full, with the rest retrieved from reference TRBV18 and TRBJ1-2, is NAGVMQNPRHLVRRRGQEARLRCSPMKGHSHVYWYRQLPEEGLKFMVYLQKENIIDESGMPKERFSAEFPKEGPSILRIQQVVRGDSAAYFCASSPIRGANYGYTFGSGTRLTVV.

This clone was counted between two and nine times. This chain uses TRBV10-3 with TRBJ2-1; 8 bases agree with TRBD2. The CDR3 contains 14 residues. Looked up from germline, CDR1 is ENHRY and CDR2 is SYGVKD. V lost 5 bases and J lost 6; bases outside the gene matches: 6. In nucleotides, the CDR3 is TGTGCCATCAGTTCGAGCGGGGGTAGCAATGAGCAGTTCTTC. It specifies CAISSSGGSNEQFF.

The chain carries TRBV5-4 and TRBJ2-7; possibly TRBD2 for D (5 bases). The germline V gene encodes CDR1 SGHNT and CDR2 YYREEE (reference sequence). V was shortened by 0 bases and J by 0 bases, with 10 bases between the two germline ends. This CDR3 has 15 residues. The CDR3 region has the DNA TGTGCCAGCAGCTTGGGACACCGGGGCTCCTACGAGCAGTACGTC. Its translation is CASSLGHRGSYEQYV.